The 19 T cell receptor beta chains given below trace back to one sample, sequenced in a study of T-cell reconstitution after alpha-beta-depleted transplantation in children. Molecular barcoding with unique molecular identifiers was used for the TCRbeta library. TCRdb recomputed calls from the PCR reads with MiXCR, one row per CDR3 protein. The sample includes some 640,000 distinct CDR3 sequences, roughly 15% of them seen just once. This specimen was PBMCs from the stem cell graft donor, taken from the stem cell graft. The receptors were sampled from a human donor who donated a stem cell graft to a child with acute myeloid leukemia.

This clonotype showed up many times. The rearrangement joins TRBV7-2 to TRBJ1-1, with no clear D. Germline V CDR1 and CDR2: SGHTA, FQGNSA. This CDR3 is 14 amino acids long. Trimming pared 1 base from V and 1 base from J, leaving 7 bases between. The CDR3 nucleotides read TGTGCCAGCAGCTTAGACACCCCGAACACTGAAGCTTTCTTT. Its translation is CASSLDTPNTEAFF. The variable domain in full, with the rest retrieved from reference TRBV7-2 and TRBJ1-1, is GAGVSQSPSNKVTEKGKDVELRCDPISGHTALYWYRQSLGQGLEFLIYFQGNSAPDKSGLPSDRFSAERTGGSVSTLTIQRTQQEDSAVYLCASSLDTPNTEAFFGQGTRLTVV.

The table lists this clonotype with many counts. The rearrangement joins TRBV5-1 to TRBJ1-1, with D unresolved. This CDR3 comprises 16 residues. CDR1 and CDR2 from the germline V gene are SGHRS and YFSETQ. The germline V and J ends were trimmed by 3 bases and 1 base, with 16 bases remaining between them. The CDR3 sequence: CASSSWVRRTNTEAFF. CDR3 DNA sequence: TGCGCCAGCAGCTCGTGGGTCCGACGGACGAACACTGAAGCTTTCTTT.

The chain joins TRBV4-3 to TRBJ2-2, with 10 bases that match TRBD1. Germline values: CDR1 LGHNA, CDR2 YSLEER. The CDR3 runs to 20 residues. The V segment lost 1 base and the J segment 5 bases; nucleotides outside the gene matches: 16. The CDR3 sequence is CASSQAQQPRTGGRTGELFF. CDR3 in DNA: TGCGCCAGCAGCCAAGCCCAACAACCACGGACAGGGGGAAGGACCGGGGAGCTGTTTTTT.

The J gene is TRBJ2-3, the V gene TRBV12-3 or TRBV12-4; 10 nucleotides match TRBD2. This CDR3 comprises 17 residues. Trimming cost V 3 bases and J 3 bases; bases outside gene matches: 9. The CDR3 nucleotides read TGTGCCAGCAGTTTTGCCCCAGCGGGGGGGCCTACAGATACGCAGTATTTT. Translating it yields CASSFAPAGGPTDTQYF.

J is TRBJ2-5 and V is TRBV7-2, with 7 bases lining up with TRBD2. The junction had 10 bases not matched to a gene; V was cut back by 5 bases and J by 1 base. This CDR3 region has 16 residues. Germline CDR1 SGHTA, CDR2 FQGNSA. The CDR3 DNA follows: TGTGCCAGCAGCGCCTGGGCTAGCGGATTCCAAGAGACCCAGTACTTC. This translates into CASSAWASGFQETQYF.

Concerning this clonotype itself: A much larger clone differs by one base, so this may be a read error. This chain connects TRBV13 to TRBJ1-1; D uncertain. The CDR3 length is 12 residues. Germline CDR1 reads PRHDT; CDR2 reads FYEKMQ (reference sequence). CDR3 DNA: TGTGCCTGCAGCCCCCCGGAAAGATGGGCTTTCTTT. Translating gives CACSPPERWAFF.

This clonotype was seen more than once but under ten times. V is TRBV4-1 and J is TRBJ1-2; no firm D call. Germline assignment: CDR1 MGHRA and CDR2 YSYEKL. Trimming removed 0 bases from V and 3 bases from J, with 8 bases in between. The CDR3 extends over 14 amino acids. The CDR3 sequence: CASSQEEGYYGYTF. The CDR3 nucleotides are TGCGCCAGCAGCCAAGAGGAGGGCTACTATGGCTACACCTTC.

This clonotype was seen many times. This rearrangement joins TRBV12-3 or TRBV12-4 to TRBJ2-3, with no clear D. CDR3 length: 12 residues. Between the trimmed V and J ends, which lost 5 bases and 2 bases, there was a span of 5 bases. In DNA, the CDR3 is TGTGCCAGCAGTAACAACACAGATACGCAGTATTTT. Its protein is CASSNNTDTQYF.

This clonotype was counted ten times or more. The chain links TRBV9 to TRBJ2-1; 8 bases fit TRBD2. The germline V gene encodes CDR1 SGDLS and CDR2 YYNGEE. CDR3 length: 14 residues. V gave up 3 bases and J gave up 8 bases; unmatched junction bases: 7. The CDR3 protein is CASSGAGAYDEQFF. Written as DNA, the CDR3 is TGTGCCAGCAGCGGAGCGGGGGCATACGATGAGCAGTTCTTC. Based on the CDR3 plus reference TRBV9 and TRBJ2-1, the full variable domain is DSGVTQTPKHLITATGQRVTLRCSPRSGDLSVYWYQQSLDQGLQFLIQYYNGEERAKGNILERFSAQQFPDLHSELNLSSLELGDSALYFCASSGAGAYDEQFFGPGTRLTVL.

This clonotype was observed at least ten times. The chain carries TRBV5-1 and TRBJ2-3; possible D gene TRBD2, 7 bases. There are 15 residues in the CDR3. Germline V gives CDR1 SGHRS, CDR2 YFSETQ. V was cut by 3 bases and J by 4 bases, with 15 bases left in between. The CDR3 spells CASSSVGGGADTQYF. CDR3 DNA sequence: TGCGCCAGCAGCTCGGTAGGGGGGGGAGCAGATACGCAGTATTTT.

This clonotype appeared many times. CDR3 DNA sequence: TGCAGTGCTACGCTAGCGGGGGGGTTTGGAGAGACCCAGTACTTC. It yields the protein CSATLAGGFGETQYF. This sequence joins TRBV20-1 and TRBJ2-5; 12 bases are shared with TRBD2. Trimming at V came to 4 bases and at J to 4 bases, leaving 7 bases not matched to a gene. The CDR3 is 15 residues long. Germline-derived CDR1 and CDR2 are DFQATT and SNEGSKA (reference sequence).

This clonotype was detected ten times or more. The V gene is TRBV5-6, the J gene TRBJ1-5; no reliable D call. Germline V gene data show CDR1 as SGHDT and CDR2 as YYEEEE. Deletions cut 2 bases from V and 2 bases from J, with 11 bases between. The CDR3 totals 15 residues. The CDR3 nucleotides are TGTGCCAGCAGCTTCTGGATCCAGGGCAATCAGCCCCAGCATTTT. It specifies CASSFWIQGNQPQHF.

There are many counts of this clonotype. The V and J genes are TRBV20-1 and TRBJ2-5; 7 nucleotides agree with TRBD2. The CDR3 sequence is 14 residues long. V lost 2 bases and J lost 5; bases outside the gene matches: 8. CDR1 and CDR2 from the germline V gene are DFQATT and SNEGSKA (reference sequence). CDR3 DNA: TGCAGTGCTAGAACGTTAGCGGGCGGGGAGACCCAGTACTTC. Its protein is CSARTLAGGETQYF.

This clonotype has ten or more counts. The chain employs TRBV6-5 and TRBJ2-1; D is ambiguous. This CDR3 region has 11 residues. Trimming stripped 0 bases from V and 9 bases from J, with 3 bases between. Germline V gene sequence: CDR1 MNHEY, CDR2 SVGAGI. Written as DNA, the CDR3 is TGTGCCAGCAGTTACTCGCGTGAGCAGTTCTTC. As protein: CASSYSREQFF.

The CDR3 loop reads CASSPWLAGTDTQYF. The CDR3 DNA reads as TGCGCCAGCAGCCCCTGGCTAGCAGGCACAGATACGCAGTATTTT. V usage is TRBV5-1 and J usage is TRBJ2-3; D perhaps matches TRBD2 (5 bases). V was pared by 4 bases and J by 1 base, with 13 bases between. Germline V gene lookup returns CDR1 SGHRS and CDR2 YFSETQ. The CDR3 runs to 15 residues.

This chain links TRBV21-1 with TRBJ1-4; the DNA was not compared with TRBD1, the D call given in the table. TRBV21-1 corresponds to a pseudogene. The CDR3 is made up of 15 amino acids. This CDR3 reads CASSAPGTRPRKLFF. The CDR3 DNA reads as TGTGCCAGCAGCGCTCCGGGGACAAGGCCGAGAAAACTGTTTTTT.

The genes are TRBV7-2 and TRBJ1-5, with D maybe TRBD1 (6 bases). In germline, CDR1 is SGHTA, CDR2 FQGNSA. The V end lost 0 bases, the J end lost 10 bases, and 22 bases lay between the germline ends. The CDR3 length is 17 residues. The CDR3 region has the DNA TGTGCCAGCAGCTTAGCGTCGGACAGATGGGGTAGTGTACCCCAGCATTTT. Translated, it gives CASSLASDRWGSVPQHF. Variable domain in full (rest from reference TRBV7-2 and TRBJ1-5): GAGVSQSPSNKVTEKGKDVELRCDPISGHTALYWYRQSLGQGLEFLIYFQGNSAPDKSGLPSDRFSAERTGGSVSTLTIQRTQQEDSAVYLCASSLASDRWGSVPQHFGDGTRLSIL.

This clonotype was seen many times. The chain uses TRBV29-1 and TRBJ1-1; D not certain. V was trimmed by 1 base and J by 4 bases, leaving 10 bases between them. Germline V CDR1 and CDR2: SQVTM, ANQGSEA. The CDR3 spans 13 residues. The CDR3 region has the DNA TGCAGCGTTGAAGTCCGGGAGGCCACTGAAGCTTTCTTT. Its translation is CSVEVREATEAFF.

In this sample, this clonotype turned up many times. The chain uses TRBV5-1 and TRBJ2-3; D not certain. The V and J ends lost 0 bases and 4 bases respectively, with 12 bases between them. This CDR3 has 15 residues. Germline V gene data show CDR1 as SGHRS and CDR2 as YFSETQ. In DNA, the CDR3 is TGCGCCAGCAGCTTGGACGGACCGAATTCAGATACGCAGTATTTT. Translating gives CASSLDGPNSDTQYF.